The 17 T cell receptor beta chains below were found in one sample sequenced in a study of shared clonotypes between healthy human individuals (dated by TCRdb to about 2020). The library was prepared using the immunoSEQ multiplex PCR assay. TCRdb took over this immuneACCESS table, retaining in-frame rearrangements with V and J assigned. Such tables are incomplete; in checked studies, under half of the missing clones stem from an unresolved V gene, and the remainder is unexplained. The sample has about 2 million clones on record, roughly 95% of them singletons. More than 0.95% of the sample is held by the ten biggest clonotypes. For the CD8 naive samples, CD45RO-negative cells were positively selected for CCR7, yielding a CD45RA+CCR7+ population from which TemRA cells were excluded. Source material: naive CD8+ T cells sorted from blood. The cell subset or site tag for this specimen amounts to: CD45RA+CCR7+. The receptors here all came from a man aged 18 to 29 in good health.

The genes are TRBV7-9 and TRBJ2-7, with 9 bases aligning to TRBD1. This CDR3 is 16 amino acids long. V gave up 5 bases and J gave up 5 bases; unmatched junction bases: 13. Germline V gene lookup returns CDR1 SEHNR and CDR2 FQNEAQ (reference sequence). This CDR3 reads CASSPPGTGINHEQYF. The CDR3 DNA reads TGTGCCAGCAGCCCCCCGGGGACAGGGATAAACCACGAGCAGTACTTC.

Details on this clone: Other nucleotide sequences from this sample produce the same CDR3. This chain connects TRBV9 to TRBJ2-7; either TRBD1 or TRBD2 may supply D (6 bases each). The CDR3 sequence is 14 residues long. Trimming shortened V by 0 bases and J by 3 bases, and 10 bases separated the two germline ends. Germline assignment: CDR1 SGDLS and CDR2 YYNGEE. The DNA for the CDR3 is TGTGCCAGCAGCGTAGAGGGGGGCGTCTACGAGCAGTACTTC. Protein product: CASSVEGGVYEQYF.

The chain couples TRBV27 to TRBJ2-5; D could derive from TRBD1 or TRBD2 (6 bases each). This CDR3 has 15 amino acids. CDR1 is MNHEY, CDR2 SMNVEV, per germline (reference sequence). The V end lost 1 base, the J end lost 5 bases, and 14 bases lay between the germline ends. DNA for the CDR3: TGTGCCAGCAGTTTATGGTCCTCGGGGGCTGAGACCCAGTACTTC. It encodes CASSLWSSGAETQYF.

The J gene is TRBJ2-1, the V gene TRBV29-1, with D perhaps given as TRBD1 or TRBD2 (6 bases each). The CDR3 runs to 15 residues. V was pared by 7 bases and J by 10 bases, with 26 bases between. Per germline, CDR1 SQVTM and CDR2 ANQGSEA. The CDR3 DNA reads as TGCAGCGCTCTTCTCGGGGGCAGGCTGGTTAACGAGCAGTTCTTC. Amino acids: CSALLGGRLVNEQFF.

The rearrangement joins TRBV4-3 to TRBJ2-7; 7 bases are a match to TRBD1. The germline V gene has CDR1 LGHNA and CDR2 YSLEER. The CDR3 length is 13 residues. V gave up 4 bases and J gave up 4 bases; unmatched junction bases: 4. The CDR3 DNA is TGCGCCAGCAGCCCGCACAGGGGATACGAGCAGTACTTC. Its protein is CASSPHRGYEQYF.

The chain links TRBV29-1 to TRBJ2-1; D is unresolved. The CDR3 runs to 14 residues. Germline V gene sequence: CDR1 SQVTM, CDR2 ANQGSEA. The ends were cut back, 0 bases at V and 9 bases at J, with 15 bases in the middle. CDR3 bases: TGCAGCGTTGAAGATTCACTTGGAGTGGGTGAGCAGTTCTTC. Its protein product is CSVEDSLGVGEQFF.

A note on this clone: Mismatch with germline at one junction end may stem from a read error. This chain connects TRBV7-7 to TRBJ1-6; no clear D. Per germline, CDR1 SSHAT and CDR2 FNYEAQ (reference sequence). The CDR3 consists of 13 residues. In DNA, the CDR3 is TGTGCTAGCAGCCTCGGCAGAGGTTCACCCCTCCACTTT. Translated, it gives CASSLGRGSPLHF. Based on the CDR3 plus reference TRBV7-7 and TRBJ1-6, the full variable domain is GAGVSQSPRYKVTKRGQDVTLRCDPISSHATLYWYQQALGQGPEFLTYFNYEAQPDKSGLPSDRFSAERPEGSISTLTIQRTEQRDSAMYRCASSLGRGSPLHFGNGTRLTVT.

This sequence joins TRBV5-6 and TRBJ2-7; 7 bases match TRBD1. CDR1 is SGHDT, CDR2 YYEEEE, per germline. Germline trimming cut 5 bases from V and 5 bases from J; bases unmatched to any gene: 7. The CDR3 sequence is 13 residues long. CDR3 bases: TGTGCCAGCAGTCCGGACAGGTTCCACGAGCAGTACTTC. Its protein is CASSPDRFHEQYF.

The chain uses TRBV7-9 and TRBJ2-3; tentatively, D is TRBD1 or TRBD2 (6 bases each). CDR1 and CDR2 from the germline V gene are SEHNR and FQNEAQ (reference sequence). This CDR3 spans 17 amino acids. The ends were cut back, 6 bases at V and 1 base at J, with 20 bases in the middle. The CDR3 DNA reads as TGTGCCAGCAGGGGGGGCGGAGTATCCCGAGGCACAGATACGCAGTATTTT. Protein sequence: CASRGGGVSRGTDTQYF.

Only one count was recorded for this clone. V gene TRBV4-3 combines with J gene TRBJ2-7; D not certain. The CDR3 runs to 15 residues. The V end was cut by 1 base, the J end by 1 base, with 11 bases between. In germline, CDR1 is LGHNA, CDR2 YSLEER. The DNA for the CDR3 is TGCGCCAGCAGCCAAGGCATTTCAACATCCTACGAGCAGTACTTC. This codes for CASSQGISTSYEQYF.

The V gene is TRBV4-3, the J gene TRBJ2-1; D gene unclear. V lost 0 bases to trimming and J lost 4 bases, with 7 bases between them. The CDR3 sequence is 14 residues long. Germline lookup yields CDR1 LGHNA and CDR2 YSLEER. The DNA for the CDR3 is TGCGCCAGCAGCCAAGATCCGAATTACAATGAGCAGTTCTTC. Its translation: CASSQDPNYNEQFF.

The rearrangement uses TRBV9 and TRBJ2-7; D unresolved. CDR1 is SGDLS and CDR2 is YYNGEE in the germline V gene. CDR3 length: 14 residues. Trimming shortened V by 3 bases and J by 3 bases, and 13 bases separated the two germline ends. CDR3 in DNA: TGTGCCAGCAGCGAAGGGCTGGGCGGCTACGAGCAGTACTTC. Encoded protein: CASSEGLGGYEQYF.

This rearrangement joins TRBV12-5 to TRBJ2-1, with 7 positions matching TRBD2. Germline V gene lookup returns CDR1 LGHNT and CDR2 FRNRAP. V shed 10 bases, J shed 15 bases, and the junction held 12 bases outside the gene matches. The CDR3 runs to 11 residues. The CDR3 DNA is TGTGCTAACCTGGGGGGGAGGTTGTTGTTCTTC. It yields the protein CANLGGRLLFF.

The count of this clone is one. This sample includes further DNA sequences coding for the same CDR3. CDR3 nucleotides: TGTGCCTCCTGGGGAGGTACTGAAGCTTTCTTT. Translating gives CASWGGTEAFF. The chain combines TRBV2 with TRBJ1-1; D unclear. The CDR3 is 11 amino acids. V lost 11 bases and J 5 bases, leaving 12 bases between the germline ends. In germline, CDR1 is SNHLY, CDR2 FYNNEI.

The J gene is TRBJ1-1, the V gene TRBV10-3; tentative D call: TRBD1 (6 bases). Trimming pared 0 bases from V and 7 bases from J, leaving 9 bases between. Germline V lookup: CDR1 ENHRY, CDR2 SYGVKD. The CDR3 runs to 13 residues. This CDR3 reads CAISESRQDEAFF. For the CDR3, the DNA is TGTGCCATCAGTGAGTCTCGACAGGATGAAGCTTTCTTT.

The CDR3 spells CASSWTVTGELFF. CDR3 bases: TGTGCCAGCAGCTGGACAGTCACCGGGGAGCTGTTTTTT. The chain joins TRBV7-9 to TRBJ2-2, with a tentative D call TRBD1 (6 bases). The germline V gene encodes CDR1 SEHNR and CDR2 FQNEAQ (reference sequence). There are 13 residues in the CDR3. Trimming took off 4 bases at V and 4 bases at J, with 7 bases between the two ends. Combining the CDR3 with reference TRBV7-9 and TRBJ2-2 gives the whole variable domain DTGVSQNPRHKITKRGQNVTFRCDPISEHNRLYWYRQTLGQGPEFLTYFQNEAQLEKSRLLSDRFSAERPKGSFSTLEIQRTEQGDSAMYLCASSWTVTGELFFGEGSRLTVL.

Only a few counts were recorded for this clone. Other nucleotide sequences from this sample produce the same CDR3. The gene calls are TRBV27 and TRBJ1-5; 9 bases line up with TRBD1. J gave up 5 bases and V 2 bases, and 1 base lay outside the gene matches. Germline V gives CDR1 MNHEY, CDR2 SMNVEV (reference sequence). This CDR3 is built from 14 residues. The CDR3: CASSLRQGDQPQHF. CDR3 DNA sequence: TGTGCCAGCAGTTTACGACAGGGGGATCAGCCCCAGCATTTT.